This TCR beta chain was sequenced for a study of CD8 T cells in Susac syndrome. Whole-study context: When blood was drawn, patients with Susac syndrome were on intravenous immunoglobulin alone, on corticosteroids, or therapy-naive.

For TEMRA sorting, memory subsets were defined by staining for CD27 and CD45RA. RNA in amounts of roughly 0.5 to 1 ug was reverse transcribed with random hexamers. One entry per CDR3 protein, called by TCRdb with MiXCR from the immunoSEQ multiplex PCR reads. The sample includes thousands of distinct CDR3 sequences, about 69% of them seen just once. Only one count was recorded for this clonotype. The receptor was isolated from a human donor with Susac syndrome. Sequencing was carried out using CD8+ TEMRA cells from PBMCs. Subset given: FACS-sorted terminally differentiated effector memory CD8+ T cells re-expressing CD45RA (CD8+ TEMRA).

CDR3 bases: TGTGCCAGCAGTGAAATAGCGGGAGGGGGGGATGAGCAGTTCTTC. Translating gives CASSEIAGGGDEQFF. The J gene is TRBJ2-1, the V gene TRBV2; 11 bases line up with TRBD2. The germline V gene has CDR1 SNHLY and CDR2 FYNNEI. CDR3 size: 15 residues. Trimming removed 2 bases from V and 8 bases from J; junction bases left unmatched: 5.